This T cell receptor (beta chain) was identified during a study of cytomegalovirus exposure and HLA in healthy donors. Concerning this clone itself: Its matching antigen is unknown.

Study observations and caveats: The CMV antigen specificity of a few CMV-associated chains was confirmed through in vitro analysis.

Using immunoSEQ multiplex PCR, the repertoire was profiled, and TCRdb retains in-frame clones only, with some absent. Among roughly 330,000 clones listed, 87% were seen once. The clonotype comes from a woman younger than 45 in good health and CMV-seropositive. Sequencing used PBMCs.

As DNA, the CDR3 is TGTGCCAGCAGTTTATCTCTCGGCGGCATCTCTGGGGCCAACGTCCTGACTTTC. The encoded protein is CASSLSLGGISGANVLTF. J is TRBJ2-6 and V is TRBV28; D gene uncertain. Between the trimmed V and J ends, which lost 1 base and 0 bases, there was a span of 13 bases. The CDR3 consists of 18 residues. Germline V gene sequence: CDR1 MDHEN, CDR2 SYDVKM.